This T cell receptor beta chain was obtained from a study of blood T cell repertoires in COVID-19. Looking at the study overall: Sources were T cells, B-cell-depleted T cells, or PBMCs; the material itself was cDNA or gDNA.

All enrollees were about 18 to 89 years old and from approximately 25 US areas. Researchers sorted participants into cohorts using their self-reported clinical history. Individuals in the exposed group had encountered a COVID-19 case within 2 weeks preceding study entry. The CDR3 length is 16 residues. Per germline, CDR1 SGDLS and CDR2 YYNGEE. The J segment lost 8 bases and the V segment lost 0 bases, leaving 11 bases of the junction unmatched. Measured with immunoSEQ multiplex PCR; TCRdb has only the in-frame clones, and not every one. The sample lists a few hundred thousand clones; more than 75% were seen once.

The TCR originated in a woman aged 45 to 65 who had been exposed to COVID-19. The chain uses TRBV9 and TRBJ1-2, with 9 bases fitting TRBD1. Sequencing was carried out using PBMCs or T cells enriched from blood (not recorded which). CDR3 DNA: TGTGCCAGCAGCGTAGTACCGGGACAGGGTACGGAAGGCTACACCTTC. Protein sequence: CASSVVPGQGTEGYTF. Complete variable domain (other parts from reference TRBV9 and TRBJ1-2): DSGVTQTPKHLITATGQRVTLRCSPRSGDLSVYWYQQSLDQGLQFLIQYYNGEERAKGNILERFSAQQFPDLHSELNLSSLELGDSALYFCASSVVPGQGTEGYTFGSGTRLTVV.